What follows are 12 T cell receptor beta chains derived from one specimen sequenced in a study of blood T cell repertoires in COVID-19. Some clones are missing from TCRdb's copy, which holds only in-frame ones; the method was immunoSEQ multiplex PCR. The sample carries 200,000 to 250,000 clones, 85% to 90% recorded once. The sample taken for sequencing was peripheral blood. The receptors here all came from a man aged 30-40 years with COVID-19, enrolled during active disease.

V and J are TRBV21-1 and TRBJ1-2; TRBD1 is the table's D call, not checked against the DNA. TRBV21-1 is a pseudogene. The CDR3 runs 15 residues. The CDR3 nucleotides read TGTGCCAGCAGCTCCTGGGACAGGGGAGACTATGGCTACACCTTC. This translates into CASSSWDRGDYGYTF.

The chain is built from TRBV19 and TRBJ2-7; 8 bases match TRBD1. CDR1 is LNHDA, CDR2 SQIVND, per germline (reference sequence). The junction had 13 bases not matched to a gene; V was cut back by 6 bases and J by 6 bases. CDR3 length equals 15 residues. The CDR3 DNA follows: TGTGCCAGTAGCTCCCCGGGACAGGTTGTCGGCGAGCAGTACTTC. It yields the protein CASSSPGQVVGEQYF.

In nucleotides, the CDR3 is TGTGCCAGCAGCTTTAGCCACGAGCAGTACTTC. It is translated as CASSFSHEQYF. The rearrangement links TRBV5-5 to TRBJ2-7; D is undetermined. Trimming shortened V by 2 bases and J by 5 bases, and 5 bases separated the two germline ends. The CDR3 has 11 amino acids. The germline V gene encodes CDR1 SGHKS and CDR2 YYEKEE (reference sequence).

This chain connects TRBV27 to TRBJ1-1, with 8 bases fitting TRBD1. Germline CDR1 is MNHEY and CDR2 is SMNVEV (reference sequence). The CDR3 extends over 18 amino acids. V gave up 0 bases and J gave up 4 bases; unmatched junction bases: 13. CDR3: CASSLSRIYRGAITEAFF. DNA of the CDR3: TGTGCCAGCAGTTTATCGAGGATTTACAGGGGGGCTATCACTGAAGCTTTCTTT.

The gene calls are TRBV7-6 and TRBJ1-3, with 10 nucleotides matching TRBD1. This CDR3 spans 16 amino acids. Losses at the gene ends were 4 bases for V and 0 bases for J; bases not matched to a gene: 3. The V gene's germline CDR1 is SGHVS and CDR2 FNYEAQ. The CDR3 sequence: CASSSRTGGSGNTIYF. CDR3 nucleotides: TGTGCCAGCAGCTCGAGGACAGGGGGCTCTGGAAACACCATATATTTT.

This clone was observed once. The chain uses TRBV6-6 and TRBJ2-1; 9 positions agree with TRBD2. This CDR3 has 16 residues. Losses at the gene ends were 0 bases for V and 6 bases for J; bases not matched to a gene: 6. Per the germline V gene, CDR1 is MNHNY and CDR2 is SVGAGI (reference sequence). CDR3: CASSYSIQREVNEQFF. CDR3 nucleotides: TGTGCCAGCAGTTACTCGATCCAGCGGGAGGTCAATGAGCAGTTCTTC.

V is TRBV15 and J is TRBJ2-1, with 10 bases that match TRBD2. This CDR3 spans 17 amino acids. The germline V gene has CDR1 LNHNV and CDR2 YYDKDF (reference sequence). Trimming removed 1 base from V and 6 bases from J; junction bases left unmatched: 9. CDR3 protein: CATSRARLAGEGNEQFF. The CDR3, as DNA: TGTGCCACCAGCAGAGCAAGGCTAGCGGGAGAGGGCAATGAGCAGTTCTTC.

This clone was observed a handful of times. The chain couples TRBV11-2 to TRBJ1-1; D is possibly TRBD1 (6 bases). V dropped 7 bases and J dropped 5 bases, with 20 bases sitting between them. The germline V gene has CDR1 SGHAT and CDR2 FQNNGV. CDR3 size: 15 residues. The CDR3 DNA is TGTGCCAGCATCTCGTACAGGGACCTGAGGACTGAAGCTTTCTTT. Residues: CASISYRDLRTEAFF.

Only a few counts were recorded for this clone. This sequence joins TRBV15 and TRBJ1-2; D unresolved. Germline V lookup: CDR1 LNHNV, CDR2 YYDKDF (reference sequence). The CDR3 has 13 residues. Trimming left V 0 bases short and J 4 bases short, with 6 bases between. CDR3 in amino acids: CATSRDPVYGYTF. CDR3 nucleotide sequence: TGTGCCACCAGCAGAGATCCCGTCTATGGCTACACCTTC.

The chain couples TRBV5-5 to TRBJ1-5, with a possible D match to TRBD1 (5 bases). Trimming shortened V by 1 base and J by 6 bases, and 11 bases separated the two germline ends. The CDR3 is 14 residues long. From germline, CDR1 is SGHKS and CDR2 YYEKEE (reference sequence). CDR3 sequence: CASSLPRVGQPQHF. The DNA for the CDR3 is TGTGCCAGCAGCTTGCCCAGGGTGGGTCAGCCCCAGCATTTT.

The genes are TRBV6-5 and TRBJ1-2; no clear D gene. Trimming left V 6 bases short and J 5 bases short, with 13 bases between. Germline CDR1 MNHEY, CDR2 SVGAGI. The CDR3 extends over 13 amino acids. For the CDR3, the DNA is TGTGCCAGCAGCCCCCTACTAACGTATGGCTACACCTTC. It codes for CASSPLLTYGYTF.

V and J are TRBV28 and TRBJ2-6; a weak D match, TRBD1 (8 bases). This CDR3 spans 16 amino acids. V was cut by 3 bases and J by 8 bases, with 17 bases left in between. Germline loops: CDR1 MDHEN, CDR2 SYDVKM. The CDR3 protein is CASSFSLQGGTNVLTF. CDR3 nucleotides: TGTGCCAGCAGTTTCTCGCTACAGGGGGGGACCAACGTCCTGACTTTC.